This T cell receptor (beta chain) was observed in a study of Ad26.COV2.S vaccination and SARS-CoV-2 variants. Study-wide findings and caveats: Among vaccine recipients, spike-specific TCR breadth exceeded that of placebo recipients. Total responses of T cells may have been underestimated by the analyses of TCR breadth and depth. Similar non-spike TCR breadth was observed in recipients of vaccine and of placebo.

As regards this clone: Its specificity is not known.

Profiled with immunoSEQ multiplex PCR; TCRdb holds only in-frame clones, not every one. Altogether some 180,000 clones are present, around 88% being singletons, with the ten largest covering 5% to 7%. The germline V gene has CDR1 MNHEY and CDR2 SVGAGI. V trimming: 6 bases; J trimming: 9 bases; junction bases outside the gene matches: 5. The CDR3 is 14 amino acids. The origin of this receptor is a human donor who had recovered from COVID-19. The specimen comprised peripheral blood, sampled after recovery from COVID-19. This chain joins TRBV6-5 and TRBJ1-6, with 10 bases that match TRBD1. The CDR3 loop reads CASRGDRGGSPLHF. The CDR3 DNA reads as TGTGCCAGCAGAGGGGACAGGGGAGGTTCACCCCTCCACTTT.